The rows below give T cell receptor beta chains drawn from one sample of a study of cytomegalovirus exposure and HLA in healthy donors. Only in-frame clones appear in the TCRdb table, and some are missing; sequencing was by immunoSEQ multiplex PCR. The table has about 180,000 clones, roughly 79% seen once; the top ten hold 1.3%. The sequencing input was PBMCs. Receptors were obtained from a young man in good health and CMV-seronegative. Both conserved end residues are part of each CDR3. D genes are given only for firm matches. Rows may omit the clone size; those that give it use once, few, many or a size class.

CASSLAGTTNTGELFF TGTGCCAGCAGCTTAGCAGGGACAACGAACACCGGGGAGCTGTTTTTT 16 NA NA TRBJ2-2 TRBV7-6
CASSVSGGLQETQYF TGTGCCAGCTCAGTTAGCGGGGGCCTCCAAGAGACCCAGTACTTC 15 NA TRBD2 TRBJ2-5 TRBV18
CASSQASSESGANVLTF TGTGCCAGCAGCCAAGCAAGCTCTGAATCTGGGGCCAACGTCCTGACTTTC 17 NA NA TRBJ2-6 TRBV4-2
CATSTSGLDYEQYF TGTGCCACCTCGACTAGCGGGTTGGACTACGAGCAGTACTTC 14 NA TRBD2 TRBJ2-7 TRBV15
CASRAATGGEHYGYTF TGTGCCAGCAGGGCCGCGACAGGGGGCGAGCACTATGGCTACACCTTC 16 NA TRBD1 TRBJ1-2 TRBV7-9
CASKAGSYEQYF TGTGCCAGCAAGGCGGGCTCCTACGAGCAGTACTTC 12 once NA TRBJ2-7 TRBV6-5
CASSTGASGELFF TGTGCCAGCAGCACAGGGGCCTCCGGGGAGCTGTTTTTT 13 NA TRBD1 TRBJ2-2 TRBV28
CASSLSGAFGANVLTF TGTGCCAGCAGCTTAAGCGGGGCGTTTGGGGCCAACGTCCTGACTTTC 16 NA TRBD2 TRBJ2-6 TRBV7-6
CASSSDRGSRTEAFF TGTGCCAGCAGCTCCGACAGGGGGAGTCGGACTGAAGCTTTCTTT 15 NA TRBD1 TRBJ1-1 TRBV5-6
CASSQGGTGVYEKLFF TGCGCCAGCAGCCAGGGGGGGACAGGGGTTTATGAAAAACTGTTTTTT 16 few TRBD1 TRBJ1-4 TRBV4-1
CASFSDRVLGYTF TGTGCCAGCTTCAGCGACAGGGTTCTTGGCTACACCTTC 13 NA TRBD1 TRBJ1-2 TRBV28
CASSLWGGGGGGYTF TGTGCCAGCAGTTTATGGGGAGGGGGGGGAGGTGGCTACACCTTC 15 NA NA TRBJ1-2 TRBV27
CAEGGGGAVQPQHF TGCGCCGAAGGAGGGGGGGGCGCGGTTCAGCCCCAGCATTTT 14 NA NA TRBJ1-5 TRBV23-1
CASSLARQPYQPQHF TGTGCCAGCAGCTTGGCGCGGCAGCCGTATCAGCCCCAGCATTTT 15 NA NA TRBJ1-5 TRBV5-8
CASSPGGHGYTF TGTGCCAGCAGTCCCGGGGGGCACGGCTACACCTTC 12 NA NA TRBJ1-2 TRBV28
CASSTRQGADEAFF TGTGCCAGCAGTACACGACAGGGGGCAGATGAAGCTTTCTTT 14 once TRBD1 TRBJ1-1 TRBV6-6
CASSPTAGRTDTQYF TGTGCCAGCTCACCAACGGCGGGGAGGACAGATACGCAGTATTTT 15 NA NA TRBJ2-3 TRBV18
CASSRDMGYEKLFF TGTGCCAGCAGCAGGGACATGGGATACGAAAAACTGTTTTTT 14 NA NA TRBJ1-4 TRBV9
CASSSRWTSGRSGEQFF TGTGCCAGCAGCTCAAGGTGGACTAGCGGGAGGTCTGGTGAGCAGTTCTTC 17 NA TRBD2 TRBJ2-1 TRBV5-6
CASSLDSGSIRQYF TGTGCCAGCAGCTTAGACAGCGGGAGTATCCGGCAGTACTTC 14 NA TRBD2 TRBJ2-7 TRBV7-8
CASSLDSSQPQHF TGTGCCAGCTCACTGGACAGCAGTCAGCCCCAGCATTTT 13 NA NA TRBJ1-5 TRBV18
CASSQGLAGEQYF TGTGCCAGCAGCCAGGGACTAGCGGGTGAGCAGTACTTC 13 NA TRBD2 TRBJ2-7 TRBV5-4
CASNRDLSRGPGELFF TGTGCCAGCAACCGAGACCTTTCTAGGGGGCCCGGGGAGCTGTTTTTT 16 NA TRBD1 TRBJ2-2 TRBV2
CASRSPPGQGFHEQYF TGTGCCAGCAGGTCGCCCCCGGGACAGGGGTTCCACGAGCAGTACTTC 16 NA TRBD1 TRBJ2-7 TRBV28
CASSQVRAGGTDTQYF TGCGCCAGCAGCCAAGTTCGAGCGGGAGGGACAGATACGCAGTATTTT 16 NA TRBD2 TRBJ2-3 TRBV4-3
CASSFGTSGLNEQFF TGTGCCAGCAGTTTTGGGACTAGCGGACTCAATGAGCAGTTCTTC 15 NA TRBD2 TRBJ2-1 TRBV2
CASSLRLAGRNTGELFF TGTGCCAGCAGCTTGAGACTAGCGGGAAGGAACACCGGGGAGCTGTTTTTT 17 few TRBD2 TRBJ2-2 TRBV7-6
CASKTGQGVTDTQYF TGTGCCAGCAAGACTGGACAGGGAGTCACAGATACGCAGTATTTT 15 NA TRBD1 TRBJ2-3 TRBV2
CASELAGTQETQYF TGTGCCAGCGAACTAGCGGGAACCCAAGAGACCCAGTACTTC 14 NA TRBD2 TRBJ2-5 TRBV6-6
CASSQQVNTEAFF TGTGCCAGCAGCCAGCAGGTCAACACTGAAGCTTTCTTT 13 NA NA TRBJ1-1 TRBV5-8
CASSAGGTSGRNEQFF TGTGCCAGCAGTGCGGGAGGGACTAGCGGGAGGAATGAGCAGTTCTTC 16 NA TRBD2 TRBJ2-1 TRBV6-4
CASSPQSGPYEQYF TGTGCCAGCAGCCCCCAAAGTGGCCCCTACGAGCAGTACTTC 14 NA NA TRBJ2-7 TRBV7-2
CASSPEGGTFSYEQYF TGTGCCAGCAGCCCCGAGGGGGGGACTTTTTCCTACGAGCAGTACTTC 16 NA NA TRBJ2-7 TRBV11-3
CASSPSRWDTQYF TGTGCCAGCAGCCCTTCTAGATGGGATACGCAGTATTTT 13 NA NA TRBJ2-3 TRBV9
CASTPQGAVNEQYF TGTGCCAGCACCCCCCAGGGTGCGGTAAACGAGCAGTACTTC 14 NA NA TRBJ2-7 TRBV6-5
CSAAGGGSGTQYF TGCAGCGCCGCCGGTGGAGGGTCTGGGACCCAGTACTTC 13 NA NA TRBJ2-5 TRBV29-1
CAWRAENNSPLHF TGTGCCTGGAGAGCGGAAAATAATTCACCCCTCCACTTT 13 NA NA TRBJ1-6 TRBV30
CASSQGILGYTF TGTGCCAGTAGTCAGGGAATCCTTGGCTACACCTTC 12 NA NA TRBJ1-2 TRBV19
CAWSAQAFSGNTIYF TGTGCCTGGAGTGCCCAGGCCTTCTCTGGAAACACCATATATTTT 15 NA NA TRBJ1-3 TRBV30
CASSTTIDNEQFF TGTGCCAGCAGTACTACTATAGATAATGAGCAGTTCTTC 13 NA NA TRBJ2-1 TRBV28
CASSVGWEQYF TGTGCCAGCAGTGTCGGGTGGGAGCAGTACTTC 11 NA NA TRBJ2-7 TRBV25-1
CASSLPGTGGPYEQYF TGTGCCAGCAGTTTACCTGGGACAGGGGGCCCCTACGAGCAGTACTTC 16 NA TRBD1 TRBJ2-7 TRBV28
CATSGHRRTPNTDTQYF TGTGCCACCAGCGGCCACCGAAGGACACCTAACACAGATACGCAGTATTTT 17 NA NA TRBJ2-3 TRBV15
CASSLTAGAAYEQYF TGTGCCAGCAGTTTAACCGCGGGGGCCGCCTACGAGCAGTACTTC 15 NA NA TRBJ2-7 TRBV27
CASRKSGGLGNTIYF TGTGCCAGTAGAAAATCAGGGGGCCTTGGAAACACCATATATTTT 15 NA TRBD1 TRBJ1-3 TRBV19
CASSLDLRVEGAFF TGTGCCAGCAGCTTAGATTTAAGGGTGGAGGGGGCTTTCTTT 14 NA NA TRBJ1-1 TRBV11-2
CASSLGQMDGELFF TGCGCCAGCAGCTTGGGACAGATGGACGGGGAGCTGTTTTTT 14 NA NA TRBJ2-2 TRBV5-1
CASSLGFRRKTEAFF TGTGCCAGCAGTTTGGGATTCAGGAGGAAAACTGAAGCTTTCTTT 15 NA NA TRBJ1-1 TRBV28
CASSVGFRNRGYGYTF TGTGCCAGCAGTGTCGGTTTCCGGAACAGGGGCTATGGCTACACCTTC 16 NA TRBD1 TRBJ1-2 TRBV28
CASSPQGDHTGGYQPQHF TGCGCCAGCAGCCCGCAAGGGGACCATACGGGGGGTTATCAGCCCCAGCATTTT 18 NA NA TRBJ1-5 TRBV4-1
CASSLGQGPNYGYTF TGTGCCAGCAGCCTAGGACAGGGACCTAACTATGGCTACACCTTC 15 NA TRBD1 TRBJ1-2 TRBV7-9
CASSLNWNEQFF TGTGCCAGCAGCCTCAACTGGAATGAGCAGTTCTTC 12 NA NA TRBJ2-1 TRBV7-9
CASSPVPLYEQYF TGTGCCAGCAGCCCCGTCCCCCTGTACGAGCAGTACTTC 13 once NA TRBJ2-7 TRBV7-2
CASSLMTGANTEAFF TGTGCCAGTAGCCTAATGACAGGGGCCAACACTGAAGCTTTCTTT 15 NA TRBD1 TRBJ1-1 TRBV19
CSTRWEILNTEAFF TGCAGCACCCGATGGGAGATTTTGAACACTGAAGCTTTCTTT 14 NA NA TRBJ1-1 TRBV29-1
CASSLALTGEAFF TGTGCCAGCAGCTTAGCGCTGACAGGGGAGGCTTTCTTT 13 NA TRBD1 TRBJ1-1 TRBV7-2
CATLGRGAFF TGTGCCACCCTGGGGCGAGGAGCTTTCTTT 10 NA NA TRBJ1-1 TRBV19
CASSLGPSVWQGADQPQHF TGTGCCAGCAGTTTAGGGCCCTCGGTTTGGCAGGGGGCCGATCAGCCCCAGCATTTT 19 NA TRBD1 TRBJ1-5 TRBV28
CASSLVVESSGVSAYEQYF TGTGCCAGCAGCTTAGTAGTCGAATCAAGCGGGGTTTCCGCCTACGAGCAGTACTTC 19 few TRBD2 TRBJ2-7 TRBV7-9
CASSSSGKGYTF TGTGCCAGCAGTTCGTCAGGAAAAGGCTACACCTTC 12 NA NA TRBJ1-2 TRBV28